Below are 5 T cell receptor beta chains sequenced from a single sample in a study of long-term antiretroviral therapy in people with HIV (dated by TCRdb to between 2022 and 2023). The immunoSEQ hsTCRB v3.0 assay was used at survey level resolution to sequence the TRB variable region. The table comes from immuneACCESS by way of TCRdb, which keeps in-frame sequences with V and J called. Part of the clones is missing from these tables; in studies checked, under half for an unresolved V gene and the rest for unknown reasons. Here the sample has under 15,000 clones; 83% occur a single time. The ten most abundant clones make up 15% to 20% of the sample. This material consisted of unsorted PBMCs, taken 3.4 years after starting antiretroviral therapy. The receptors were sampled from a middle-aged man with HIV.

J is TRBJ1-1 and V is TRBV30; TRBD1 matches 9 bases. Germline CDR1 GTSNPN, CDR2 SVGIG (reference sequence). The CDR3 runs to 16 residues. J gave up 3 bases and V 4 bases, and 12 bases lay outside the gene matches. DNA of the CDR3: TGTGCCTGGACTCTTCCCGGGGACAGGGCCGACACTGAAGCTTTCTTT. Residues: CAWTLPGDRADTEAFF.

V is TRBV4-1 and J is TRBJ2-3; D is ambiguous. Germline V CDR1 and CDR2: MGHRA, YSYEKL. V was shortened by 4 bases and J by 2 bases, with 4 bases between the two germline ends. CDR3 size: 12 residues. CDR3 residues: CASSRDTDTQYF. The CDR3 bases are TGCGCCAGCAGCCGGGACACAGATACGCAGTATTTT.

The rearrangement uses TRBV7-9 and TRBJ2-7, with 12 positions matching TRBD2. J lost 6 bases, V lost 7 bases, and 13 bases had no gene match. The germline gives CDR1 SEHNR, CDR2 FQNEAQ (reference sequence). This CDR3 is built from 16 residues. CDR3: CASTYLAGGPSAEQYF. The CDR3 DNA sequence: TGTGCCAGCACCTACCTAGCGGGAGGGCCCTCGGCCGAGCAGTACTTC.

The rearrangement uses TRBV27 and TRBJ1-4; 9 positions match TRBD1. Germline-derived CDR1 and CDR2 are MNHEY and SMNVEV (reference sequence). This CDR3 contains 14 residues. J was trimmed by 7 bases and V by 5 bases; bases with no gene match: 5. The CDR3 protein is CASSPRQGVEKLFF. The CDR3 DNA follows: TGTGCCAGCAGTCCGAGACAGGGGGTTGAAAAACTGTTTTTT.

The chain joins TRBV5-1 to TRBJ1-2; D is ambiguous. CDR1 and CDR2 (germline): SGHRS, YFSETQ. This CDR3 contains 12 residues. The V gene lost 0 bases and the J gene lost 11 bases, with 11 bases spanning the gap. CDR3 region: CASSLVGSEYTF. The CDR3 bases are TGCGCCAGCAGCTTGGTAGGCTCGGAGTACACCTTC. Full variable domain (remainder filled in from reference TRBV5-1 and TRBJ1-2): KAGVTQTPRYLIKTRGQQVTLSCSPISGHRSVSWYQQTPGQGLQFLFEYFSETQRNKGNFPGRFSGRQFSNSRSEMNVSTLELGDSALYLCASSLVGSEYTFGSGTRLTVV.